The 5 T cell receptor beta chains below were found in one sample sequenced in a study of blood T cell repertoires in COVID-19. This table comes from immunoSEQ multiplex PCR, and its TCRdb copy is limited to in-frame clones, with some not included. Of 400,000 or so clones in the sample, approximately 86% were seen once. Sequenced material: peripheral blood. The origin of the receptors is a human donor in a cohort sampled during active COVID-19.

This clone was observed a handful of times. The chain combines TRBV30 with TRBJ1-1; D remains ambiguous. The CDR3 totals 17 residues. Germline CDR1 reads GTSNPN; CDR2 reads SVGIG (reference sequence). The V and J ends lost 0 bases and 2 bases respectively, with 19 bases between them. The CDR3, as DNA: TGTGCCTGGAGTGTAGGTAGACGGTACAGTCTAAACACTGAAGCTTTCTTT. This sequence encodes CAWSVGRRYSLNTEAFF.

Written as DNA, the CDR3 is TGTGCCAGCAGCGAACAGGGTGGAGGCTACACCTTC. This translates into CASSEQGGGYTF. V gene TRBV5-4 combines with J gene TRBJ1-2; D possibly corresponds to TRBD1 (6 bases). With 4 bases removed from V and 8 bases from J, the gap between germline ends came to 12 bases. The CDR3 has 12 amino acids. Germline V gene sequence: CDR1 SGHNT, CDR2 YYREEE (reference sequence).

The sample holds one count of this clone. V usage is TRBV10-1 and J usage is TRBJ2-1; TRBD2 might be the D (7 bases). Germline assignment: CDR1 WNHNN and CDR2 SYGVQD (reference sequence). The CDR3 is made up of 16 amino acids. Trimming shortened V by 5 bases and J by 9 bases, and 23 bases separated the two germline ends. The chain's CDR3 is CASSPRRGPKAGEQFF. The CDR3 DNA sequence: TGCGCCAGCAGTCCTCGGCGGGGGCCAAAGGCGGGTGAGCAGTTCTTC.

This chain links TRBV19 with TRBJ2-6, with 7 bases fitting TRBD1. The CDR3 sequence is 15 residues long. J lost 2 bases, V lost 5 bases, and 3 bases had no gene match. Germline lookup yields CDR1 LNHDA and CDR2 SQIVND (reference sequence). The chain's CDR3 is CASSDQGAGANVLTF. DNA for the CDR3: TGTGCCAGTAGTGATCAGGGGGCTGGGGCCAACGTCCTGACTTTC.

This rearrangement joins TRBV25-1 to TRBJ2-1; D not resolved. CDR3 size: 13 residues. V dropped 3 bases and J dropped 9 bases, with 12 bases sitting between them. CDR1 and CDR2 (germline): MGHDK, SYGVNS. CDR3 residues: CASSDLESSEQFF. The CDR3, as DNA: TGTGCCAGCAGTGACCTAGAAAGTTCTGAGCAGTTCTTC.